The table lists the clone carrying this T cell receptor beta chain with a few counts. Antigen: not known. Using its own MiXCR run on the reads, TCRdb lists one record per CDR3 protein. Here the sample spans about 470,000 distinct CDR3 sequences, about two fifths being singletons. The CDR3 loop spans 14 amino acids. V lost 2 bases to trimming and J lost 5 bases, with 13 bases between them. Per the germline V gene, CDR1 is SGHTA and CDR2 is FQGNSA. The data are from a study of T cell repertoires in cytomegalovirus infection. Overall study: It was recently identified HLA-C-restricted and well-studied HLA-B-restricted CMV epitopes that the study used. Through public TCR beta signatures, both CMV infection and matching HLA type were indicated.

This TCR was sampled from a human donor in good health (CMV status not recorded). Some clones in this sample may be carry-over from other donors' samples. This rearrangement joins TRBV7-2 to TRBJ2-7; possibly TRBD2 for D (5 bases). The sample in question was cultured PBMCs, obtained from culture after CMV antigen stimulation. The CDR3 is CASSLRSGSDEQYF. DNA for the CDR3: TGTGCCAGCAGCTTAAGATCGGGGTCCGACGAGCAGTACTTC.